This TCR beta chain comes out of a study of early T cells in non-severe SARS-CoV-2 infection. The overall study: Unsorted whole-blood RNA was sequenced in bulk, leaving chains unpaired. Study findings and constraints: Matching with VDJdb favored anti-spike CD8 responses (missing private and CD4 specificities).

V was cut by 0 bases and J by 6 bases, with 8 bases left in between. This CDR3 is built from 13 residues. CDR1 and CDR2 (germline): SEHNR, FQNEAQ (reference sequence). In the library, individual cDNA molecules carried attached unique molecular identifiers. TCRdb independently ran MiXCR on the 5' RACE reads; one entry per CDR3 protein. The sample lists tens of thousands of distinct CDR3 sequences; over 7% were seen once. This clonotype turned up a few times. Its target is not known. Material: whole blood. V usage is TRBV7-9 and J usage is TRBJ1-2, with no clear D. The receptor was derived from an adult who was a healthcare worker with PCR-confirmed SARS-CoV-2 infection or an uninfected control (not recorded which). The CDR3 is CASSLAQVDGYTF. Written as DNA, the CDR3 is TGTGCCAGCAGCTTAGCGCAAGTAGATGGCTACACCTTC.